The entry that follows covers one TCR beta chain sequence. This entry is derived from a study of blood T cell repertoires in COVID-19. In the study overall: Samples taken during acute and convalescent COVID-19 were collected in the United States, Italy and Spain. The analysed material was cDNA or gDNA that came from T cells, B-cell-depleted T cells, or PBMCs.

Original processing methods: The authors estimated nucleated cell counts from reference gene primer amplification. Profiled with immunoSEQ multiplex PCR; TCRdb holds only in-frame clones, not every one. V and J calls and clone size are as listed in that table; D and trimming were resolved from the DNA. The sample includes some 120,000 clones, approximately 83% of them seen just once. Germline values: CDR1 KGHDR, CDR2 SFDVKD. The CDR3 contains 13 residues. Between the trimmed V and J ends, which lost 5 bases and 2 bases, there was a span of 8 bases. The chain links TRBV24-1 to TRBJ1-2; the D gene is possibly TRBD1 (5 bases). This clonotype was sampled from a woman aged 45-65 years with acute or convalescent COVID-19. Sequenced material: peripheral blood. CDR3 in amino acids: CATSVDSNYGYTF. CDR3 nucleotide sequence: TGTGCCACCAGTGTAGACAGCAACTATGGCTACACCTTC.